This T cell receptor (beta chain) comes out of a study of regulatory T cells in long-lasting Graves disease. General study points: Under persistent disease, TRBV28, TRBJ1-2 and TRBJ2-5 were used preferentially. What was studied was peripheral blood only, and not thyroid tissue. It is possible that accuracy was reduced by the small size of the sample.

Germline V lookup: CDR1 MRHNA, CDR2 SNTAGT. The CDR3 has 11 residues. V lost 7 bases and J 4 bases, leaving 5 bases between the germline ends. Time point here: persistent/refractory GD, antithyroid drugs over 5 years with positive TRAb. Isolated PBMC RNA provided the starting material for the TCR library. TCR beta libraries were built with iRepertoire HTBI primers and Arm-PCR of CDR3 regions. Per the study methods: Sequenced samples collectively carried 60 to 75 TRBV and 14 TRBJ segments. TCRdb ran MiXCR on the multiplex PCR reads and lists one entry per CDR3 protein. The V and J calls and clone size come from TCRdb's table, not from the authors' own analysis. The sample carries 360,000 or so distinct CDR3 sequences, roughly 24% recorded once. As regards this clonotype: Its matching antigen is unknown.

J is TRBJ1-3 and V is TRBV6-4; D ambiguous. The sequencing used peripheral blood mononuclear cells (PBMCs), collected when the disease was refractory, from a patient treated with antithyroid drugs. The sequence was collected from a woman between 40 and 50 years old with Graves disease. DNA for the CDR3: TGTGCCAGCAATTACGGAAACACCATATATTTT. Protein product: CASNYGNTIYF.